Following are 25 T cell receptor beta chains from one sample sequenced in a study of T cells in Graves' hyperthyroidism and ophthalmopathy. Regions amplified from RNA transcripts were the TCR beta CDR3 regions. With the HTBI primer set, the TCR CDR3 went through a first round of RT-PCR. TCRdb reanalysed the multiplex PCR reads using MiXCR and keeps one entry per CDR3 protein. Here the sample spans roughly 700,000 distinct CDR3 sequences, roughly 32% being singletons. What was sequenced was blood. These receptors were collected from a woman aged 40 to 50 with Graves' hyperthyroidism.

The V and J genes are TRBV2 and TRBJ2-7; D perhaps matches TRBD1 (5 bases). This CDR3 is 12 amino acids long. From germline, CDR1 is SNHLY and CDR2 FYNNEI. V lost 5 bases and J lost 7, with 12 bases in between. The CDR3 reads CASSYARGEQYF. For the CDR3, the DNA is TGTGCCAGCAGTTACGCAAGGGGAGAGCAGTACTTC.

Remarks on this clonotype: Sequence at one end of the junction differs from germline and may be a read error. The chain links TRBV29-1 to TRBJ2-7; 8 bases fit TRBD1. The CDR3 runs to 16 residues. Germline loops: CDR1 SQVTM, CDR2 ANQGSEA. The CDR3 DNA is TGTGCCAGCAGCTTAGCCAGACAGGGGAGCTCCTACGAGCAGTACTTC. It encodes CASSLARQGSSYEQYF.

This chain links TRBV27 with TRBJ2-7; 8 bases are shared with TRBD2. The CDR3 runs to 16 residues. The trim removed 1 base at V and 3 bases at J, leaving 8 bases unmatched. CDR1 is MNHEY, CDR2 SMNVEV, per germline (reference sequence). In DNA form, the CDR3 reads TGTGCCAGCAGTTTATTAAGGACTAGCAGGTTCTACGAGCAGTACTTC. It codes for CASSLLRTSRFYEQYF.

Many counts were recorded for this clonotype. The CDR3 loop reads CASSFGQGNYEQYF. CDR3 sequence (DNA): TGTGCCAGTAGTTTCGGACAGGGGAACTACGAGCAGTACTTC. This chain uses TRBV19 with TRBJ2-7; 9 bases line up with TRBD1. The length of the CDR3 is 14 residues. Germline CDR1 LNHDA, CDR2 SQIVND (reference sequence). V lost 5 bases and J lost 3; bases outside the gene matches: 5.

This clonotype turned up a few times. One end of the junction fails to match germline, which may point to a read error. This chain joins TRBV10-3 and TRBJ1-2, with a tentative D call TRBD1 (5 bases). The CDR3 extends over 14 amino acids. Germline V gene data show CDR1 as ENHRY and CDR2 as SYGVKD. Here the CDR3 reads CASSPPLTAYGYTF. CDR3 DNA sequence: TGTGCCAGCAGTCCTCCCTTGACAGCTTATGGCTACACCTTC.

The gene calls are TRBV25-1 and TRBJ2-7; TRBD2 matches 10 bases. The germline CDR1 and CDR2 sequences are MGHDK and SYGVNS. With V trimmed by 5 bases and J by 5 bases, 9 bases remained unmatched. The CDR3 totals 15 residues. CDR3 sequence: CASSPEAGGGNEQYF. The DNA for the CDR3 is TGTGCCAGCAGTCCCGAAGCGGGAGGGGGTAACGAGCAGTACTTC.

V gene TRBV7-2 combines with J gene TRBJ2-7; D might be TRBD1 or TRBD2, each matching 6 bases. The J call is uncertain, as TRBJ2-1 better fits the DNA end. The CDR3 totals 18 residues. Germline loops: CDR1 SGHTA, CDR2 FQGNSA. DNA of the CDR3: TGTGCCAGCAGCTTAGAGGCGGTTGGACTCATAGGGGGGCGTGAGCAGTTCTTC. It is translated as CASSLEAVGLIGGREQFF.

As concerns this clonotype: A clone one base away is much larger, so this may be a read error. The chain is built from TRBV7-2 and TRBJ2-7, with a possible D match to TRBD1 (7 bases). The CDR3 covers 13 residues. CDR1 SGHTA and CDR2 FQGNSA come from the germline V gene. V dropped 6 bases and J dropped 0 bases, with 9 bases sitting between them. The CDR3: CASRRDSSYEQYF. The CDR3, as DNA: TGTGCCAGCAGGCGGGACAGCTCCTACGAGCAGTACTTC.

This clonotype was seen at least ten times. V and J are TRBV24-1 and TRBJ1-2; possible D gene TRBD1, 6 bases. The germline V gene encodes CDR1 KGHDR and CDR2 SFDVKD. V was shortened by 3 bases and J by 6 bases, with 16 bases between the two germline ends. This CDR3 comprises 15 residues. The CDR3: CATSDPVDSANGYTF. In DNA, the CDR3 is TGTGCCACCAGTGATCCAGTGGACAGTGCCAATGGCTACACCTTC.

This clonotype has at least ten counts. The CDR3 coding sequence is TGTGCCAGCAGCGTATCGGGGTCTTACGGAGTGGAGACCCAGTACTTC. Amino acid sequence: CASSVSGSYGVETQYF. The chain is built from TRBV9 and TRBJ2-5; perhaps TRBD2 as D (5 bases). V gave up 1 base and J gave up 5 bases, with 18 bases separating them. The CDR3 is 16 amino acids. Germline lookup yields CDR1 SGDLS and CDR2 YYNGEE.

This rearrangement joins TRBV4-1 to TRBJ1-4, with TRBD1 matching 7 bases. CDR3 length equals 15 residues. CDR1 and CDR2 (germline): MGHRA, YSYEKL. J was trimmed by 7 bases and V by 0 bases; bases with no gene match: 5. The CDR3 bases are TGCGCCAGCAGCCAAGAAGGGACAGTCGGTGAAAAACTGTTTTTT. Encoded protein: CASSQEGTVGEKLFF.

This clonotype was seen at least ten times. The chain is built from TRBV9 and TRBJ1-6; no clear D gene. Trimming stripped 7 bases from V and 9 bases from J, with 11 bases between. Per the germline V gene, CDR1 is SGDLS and CDR2 is YYNGEE. This CDR3 comprises 12 residues. The CDR3 nucleotides read TGTGCCAGCGGGGATCGGGGTTCACCCCTCCACTTT. Its translation is CASGDRGSPLHF. Variable domain in full (rest from reference TRBV9 and TRBJ1-6): DSGVTQTPKHLITATGQRVTLRCSPRSGDLSVYWYQQSLDQGLQFLIQYYNGEERAKGNILERFSAQQFPDLHSELNLSSLELGDSALYFCASGDRGSPLHFGNGTRLTVT.

This clonotype was picked up many times. The V call is TRBV7-6, the J call TRBJ2-5; possibly TRBD2 for D (5 bases). Germline CDR1 is SGHVS and CDR2 is FNYEAQ. This CDR3 comprises 16 residues. The germline V and J ends were trimmed by 1 base and 5 bases, with 17 bases remaining between them. The CDR3 nucleotides are TGTGCCAGCAGCTTAGAGAATCGCAGGAGAGGGGAGACCCAGTACTTC. It specifies CASSLENRRRGETQYF.

Many counts were recorded for this clonotype. This chain links TRBV11-2 with TRBJ2-5; D may match TRBD1 or TRBD2 (5 bases each). Germline values: CDR1 SGHAT, CDR2 FQNNGV. Between the trimmed V and J ends, which lost 1 base and 5 bases, there was a span of 11 bases. This CDR3 has 14 amino acids. The chain's CDR3 is CASSLAGPPETQYF. The CDR3 bases are TGTGCCAGCAGCTTAGCGGGACCTCCGGAGACCCAGTACTTC.

V is TRBV24-1 and J is TRBJ1-5; TRBD1 agrees at 7 bases. Germline V gene lookup returns CDR1 KGHDR and CDR2 SFDVKD. The length of the CDR3 is 14 residues. The V segment lost 4 bases and the J segment 6 bases; nucleotides outside the gene matches: 5. The CDR3 reads CATSDRQGTQPQHF. Here the CDR3 DNA reads TGTGCCACCAGTGACAGACAGGGAACTCAGCCCCAGCATTTT.

Concerning this clonotype: Possible read error: a much larger clone is one base away. This sequence joins TRBV7-3 and TRBJ1-6; unclear D gene. Germline CDR1 and CDR2: SGHTA and FQGTGA. Trimming pared 2 bases from V and 8 bases from J, leaving 10 bases between. CDR3 length equals 14 residues. The CDR3 bases are TGTGCCAGCAGCTTAGGCAGCGTCGATTCACCCCTCCACTTT. This encodes CASSLGSVDSPLHF.

Concerning this clonotype: At one end the junction does not follow the germline gene, possibly because of a read error. V and J are TRBV7-2 and TRBJ2-5, with D unclear. The CDR3 length is 11 residues. The V gene's germline CDR1 is SGHTA and CDR2 FQGNSA. The CDR3, as DNA: TGTACCAACAGCTTAGGAGAGACCCAGTACTTC. Its translation is CTNSLGETQYF.

The rearrangement uses TRBV5-1 and TRBJ2-7; unclear D gene. The V end was cut by 4 bases, the J end by 7 bases, with 24 bases between. Per germline, CDR1 SGHRS and CDR2 YFSETQ. The CDR3 runs 16 residues. Here the CDR3 DNA reads TGCGCCAGCAGCCAAGAGAGCGCGGTCTTTTGGAGTGAGCAGTACTTC. Its protein is CASSQESAVFWSEQYF.

This clonotype came up many times. The genes are TRBV12-3 or TRBV12-4 and TRBJ2-7, with D perhaps given as TRBD1 or TRBD2 (6 bases each). Trimming took off 3 bases at V and 3 bases at J, with 15 bases between the two ends. This CDR3 spans 15 amino acids. CDR3 DNA sequence: TGTGCCAGCAGTTTCGGGGGCCCGGAAGGCTACGAGCAGTACTTC. It encodes CASSFGGPEGYEQYF.

CDR3: CASSLPPDATGANVLTF. DNA of the CDR3: TGTGCCAGCAGTTTACCCCCTGACGCCACTGGGGCCAACGTCCTGACTTTC. J is TRBJ2-6 and V is TRBV27; D unclear. V was clipped by 2 bases and J by 2 bases, with 13 bases between them. Germline V gene lookup returns CDR1 MNHEY and CDR2 SMNVEV (reference sequence). This CDR3 has 17 residues.

The chain's CDR3 is CASSYLPGQGFGGYTF. The CDR3 DNA follows: TGTGCCAGCAGCTACCTACCGGGACAGGGGTTTGGGGGCTACACCTTC. The rearrangement uses TRBV5-6 and TRBJ1-2; TRBD1 aligns across 10 bases. The CDR3 contains 16 residues. Germline CDR1 and CDR2: SGHDT and YYEEEE. J gave up 8 bases and V 3 bases, and 13 bases lay outside the gene matches.

This clonotype was recorded at least ten times. V usage is TRBV15 and J usage is TRBJ2-5; TRBD2 might be the D (5 bases). V lost 3 bases and J 5 bases, leaving 16 bases between the germline ends. CDR3 length: 15 residues. Germline V gives CDR1 LNHNV, CDR2 YYDKDF (reference sequence). The CDR3 spells CATSRDLAGWETQYF. CDR3 bases: TGTGCCACCAGCAGGGATCTAGCAGGTTGGGAGACCCAGTACTTC.

V gene TRBV20-1 combines with J gene TRBJ2-5; a weak D match, TRBD2 (5 bases). This CDR3 region has 14 residues. Trimming cost V 2 bases and J 1 base, with 11 bases left between them. Germline CDR1 is DFQATT and CDR2 is SNEGSKA (reference sequence). Here the CDR3 reads CSARKAAIQETQYF. For the CDR3, the DNA is TGCAGTGCTAGAAAAGCGGCTATCCAAGAGACCCAGTACTTC.

Concerning this clonotype: A much bigger clone sits one base away, suggesting this may be a read error. The chain recombines TRBV19 with TRBJ1-6; D unresolved. This CDR3 spans 15 amino acids. Germline lookup yields CDR1 LNHDA and CDR2 SQIVND (reference sequence). The CDR3 nucleotides read TGTGCCAGTAATGGCGGGAGCTCCTATAATTCACCCCTCCGCTTT. Translated, it gives CASNGGSSYNSPLRF.

This clonotype was recorded at least ten times. This sequence joins TRBV19 and TRBJ1-2; D ambiguous. V was cut by 7 bases and J by 0 bases, with 9 bases left in between. Germline CDR1 LNHDA, CDR2 SQIVND (reference sequence). There are 13 residues in the CDR3. The chain's CDR3 is CASTDRANYGYTF. In nucleotides, the CDR3 is TGTGCCAGTACCGATCGGGCTAACTATGGCTACACCTTC.